This is a list of T cell receptor beta chains from one sample in a study of T cells expressing NK-cell markers. TCRdb reprocessed the 5' RACE reads, keeping one entry per CDR3 protein, no DNA. Its listing shows 120,000 to 150,000 distinct CDR3 sequences. The sequenced material came from blood T cells: a sorted CD56 or NKG2C T cell subset, CD4+ or CD8+ T cells, or bulk PBMC T cells (not recorded which). Receptors were obtained from a man aged 18 to 30 in good health. The CDR3 runs from the conserved cysteine through the conserved F or W.

>TRBJ2-7|TRBV19
CASSLTSGSGEQYF
>TRBJ2-2|TRBV12-3/TRBV12-4
CASSLAGTRGNAGELFF
>TRBJ2-1|TRBV15
CATSRVKGGDSRQFF
>TRBJ1-2|TRBV27
CASSPIEQGGYTF
>TRBJ1-1|TRBV27
CASALGRNTEAFF
>TRBJ2-1|TRBV19
CASKGDRALGNEQFF
>TRBJ2-1|TRBV7-8
CASSLGATSGRANEQFF
>TRBJ2-2|TRBV7-8
CAKLGPSNTGELFF
>TRBJ2-1|TRBV9
CASSTLSGTQYNEQFF
>TRBJ1-1|TRBV2
CASSGLGAVVNTEAFF
>TRBJ1-1|TRBV29-1
CSVVGPLRAMNTEAFF
>TRBJ2-1|TRBV4-3
CASSQEKGLAGDWNEQFF
>TRBJ1-1|TRBV6-5
CASSPQGWGNTEAFF
>TRBJ1-4|TRBV20-1
CSARPSRTYEKLFF
>TRBJ1-1|TRBV20-1
CSALKRHRNTEAFF
>TRBJ2-7|TRBV12-3/TRBV12-4
CASSSTGDEQYF
>TRBJ1-1|TRBV7-2
CASSLGGQPIRAFF
>TRBJ1-1|TRBV7-2
CASSFYDTEAFF
>TRBJ2-3|TRBV6-2/TRBV6-3
CASNKYRPADTQYF
>TRBJ1-1|TRBV14
CASSQDDQLAFF
>TRBJ2-2|TRBV9
CASSSRLAGDTGELFF
>TRBJ2-1|TRBV14
CASSQDSGWTSGYNEQFF
>TRBJ1-5|TRBV20-1
CSASHPGQINQPQHF
>TRBJ2-2|TRBV29-1
CSATGTQNTGELFF
>TRBJ2-3|TRBV13
CASRFRDRDTDTQYF
>TRBJ2-3|TRBV4-3
CASSRGTGAGDTQYF
>TRBJ1-1|TRBV7-2
CASSPHSNTEAFF
>TRBJ2-1|TRBV5-4
CASSDRDYRNEQFF
>TRBJ1-4|TRBV6-5
CASSYSTLAIEKLFF
>TRBJ2-1|TRBV15
CATSSESGVYNEQFF
>TRBJ1-5|TRBV2
CASSVGPSGGNQPQHF
>TRBJ2-1|TRBV29-1
CSVELALGQFF
>TRBJ2-5|TRBV5-6
CASSLEGGRETQYF
>TRBJ2-3|TRBV7-9
CASSLSSGRAFPDTQYF
>TRBJ2-7|TRBV13
CASSLESSGSNRYEQYF
>TRBJ2-4|TRBV4-1
CASSQDPLANIQYF
>TRBJ2-1|TRBV6-2/TRBV6-3
CASSYEDPGLGEQFF
>TRBJ2-6|TRBV7-8
CASSPDRGRGPTGANVLTF
>TRBJ2-3|TRBV30
CAWTYSTDTQYF
>TRBJ2-1|TRBV27
CASRPILGTSGRSNEQFF
>TRBJ2-2|TRBV23-1
CASSQKDREYTGELFF
>TRBJ2-1|TRBV7-9
CASSLVPGALYNEQFF
>TRBJ2-5|TRBV30
CACRGHETQYF
>TRBJ2-3|TRBV27
CASSPLIAGRPDTQYF
>TRBJ2-1|TRBV9
CASSVALAGNYNEQFF
>TRBJ2-2|TRBV11-1
CASSLGPPGLAANTGELFF
>TRBJ2-7|TRBV19
CASNPGAGRAEQYF
>TRBJ2-2|TRBV7-8
CASSLGGLATGELFF
>TRBJ1-5|TRBV5-1
CASSTGGNQPQHF
>TRBJ2-7|TRBV30
CAWKSRGPPYEQYF
>TRBJ2-5|TRBV29-1
CSVEDSNLQETQYF
>TRBJ2-5|TRBV3-1
CASSLGGQQETQYF
>TRBJ2-6|TRBV4-1
CASSHHPGQGGSGANVLTF
>TRBJ2-5|TRBV27
CASSPQAQGAPETQYF
>TRBJ2-7|TRBV7-9
CASSSRTGGSKHNEQYF